This is a list of T cell receptor beta chains from one sample in a study of blood T cell repertoires in COVID-19. Profiling relied on immunoSEQ multiplex PCR, and the TCRdb table lists in-frame clones only, not all of them. The data hold 110,000 to 150,000 clones, with about 90% observed a single time. What was sequenced was peripheral blood. Receptors were obtained from a man aged 45-65 years with active or convalescent COVID-19. Both conserved end residues are part of each CDR3. D genes are given only for firm matches. Only part of the rows carry a size: once, few, many, or a class if the clone is expanded.

d_call,j_call,v_call,clone_size,cdr3_nt,cdr3_aa
TRBD2,TRBJ2-2,TRBV19,-,TGTGCCAGTAGGCGGGATAGCGGGAGGGACACCGGGGAGCTGTTTTTT,CASRRDSGRDTGELFF
TRBD1,TRBJ1-2,TRBV28,-,TGTGCCAGCAGTTTATCGGCAGGGGGCTATGGCTACACCTTC,CASSLSAGGYGYTF
-,TRBJ1-2,TRBV11-2,-,TGTGCCAGCAGCTTTAGGACATCGGATGGCTACACCTTC,CASSFRTSDGYTF
-,TRBJ2-1,TRBV27,-,TGTGCCAGCAGTTCCCTTCACAGGGCTGAGCAGTTCTTC,CASSSLHRAEQFF
-,TRBJ2-5,TRBV12-3/TRBV12-4,few,TGTGCCAGCACCTACGGGAGTTGGGAGACCCAGTACTTC,CASTYGSWETQYF
TRBD1,TRBJ2-5,TRBV6-1,-,TGTGCCAGCAGTGAGACAGGGGGAGAGACCCAGTACTTC,CASSETGGETQYF
-,TRBJ1-4,TRBV7-2,-,TGTGCCAGCAGCCTTACAGGATCAGGTGGAAAACTGTTTTTT,CASSLTGSGGKLFF
-,TRBJ2-3,TRBV4-1,once,TGCGCCAGCAGCCAAGTCCTACGGCAGGGGAACACAGATACGCAGTATTTT,CASSQVLRQGNTDTQYF
TRBD2,TRBJ2-1,TRBV27,-,TGTGCCAGCAGTTTGGGGGGGATACACAATGAGCAGTTCTTC,CASSLGGIHNEQFF
-,TRBJ2-7,TRBV6-1,-,TGTGCCAGCAGCGCATCAGGTGACAACTCCTACGAGCAGTACTTC,CASSASGDNSYEQYF
-,TRBJ2-1,TRBV12-2,-,TGTGCAAGTCGCTTCACTAGCGGGGTTAGGACCTACAATGAGCAGTTCTTC,CASRFTSGVRTYNEQFF
TRBD1,TRBJ1-4,TRBV5-1,-,TGCGCCAGCAGCCAGGGACAGGGGTCTGAAAAACTGTTTTTT,CASSQGQGSEKLFF
TRBD1,TRBJ1-6,TRBV6-5,-,TGTGCCAGCAGGCGACAGGGCCGTAATTCACCCCTCCACTTT,CASRRQGRNSPLHF
TRBD2,TRBJ2-3,TRBV6-5,once,TGTGCCAGCAGTTACTCGGGCGGGAGGGCAGATACGCAGTATTTT,CASSYSGGRADTQYF
TRBD1,TRBJ1-2,TRBV19,-,TGTGCCAGTAGTACCCGGACAGGGAAGGACTATGGCTACACCTTC,CASSTRTGKDYGYTF
-,TRBJ2-5,TRBV9,-,TGTGCCAGCAGCGTGGGCCTCCACCCGCAAGAGACCCAGTACTTC,CASSVGLHPQETQYF
TRBD2,TRBJ2-1,TRBV11-2,-,TGTGCCAGCAGCGGTACTAGCGGGAGGGACAATGAGCAGTTCTTC,CASSGTSGRDNEQFF
-,TRBJ2-2,TRBV6-7,-,TGTGCCAGCAGCCTAATCCGGGACACCAACACCGGGGAGCTGTTTTTT,CASSLIRDTNTGELFF
-,TRBJ1-1,TRBV6-2/TRBV6-3,-,TGTGCCAGCAGTTACCGACAATTCTGGGTCACTGAAGCTTTCTTT,CASSYRQFWVTEAFF
-,TRBJ1-1,TRBV7-2,-,TGTGCCAGCAGCTTAACAGTTGAAGCTTTCTTT,CASSLTVEAFF
-,TRBJ2-2,TRBV5-1,-,TGCGCCAGCACCTCTCTAACCGGGGAGCTGTTTTTT,CASTSLTGELFF
TRBD1,TRBJ2-5,TRBV6-2/TRBV6-3,few,TGTGCCAGCAGTTATATTGGGCGAGTAAGTCGGCGACAGGGAACCCAGTACTTC,CASSYIGRVSRRQGTQYF
-,TRBJ2-7,TRBV29-1,once,TGCAGCGTTACCCAGGGCCTCGAGCAGTACTTC,CSVTQGLEQYF
TRBD1,TRBJ2-7,TRBV2,-,TGTGCCAGCAAAGGCGACAGGGGGAGTTACGAGCAGTACTTC,CASKGDRGSYEQYF
-,TRBJ2-3,TRBV3-1/TRBV3-2,-,TGTGCCAGCAGCCAAGATCCAGGGCGAGATACGCAGTATTTT,CASSQDPGRDTQYF
-,TRBJ1-3,TRBV6-6,-,TGTGCCAGCAGTTACGGATTGAGGACTGCTGGAAACACCATATATTTT,CASSYGLRTAGNTIYF
TRBD1,TRBJ1-6,TRBV2,-,TGTGCCAGCCCCCGGGACAGGCTCAATTCACCCCTCCACTTT,CASPRDRLNSPLHF
-,TRBJ1-5,TRBV24-1,-,TGTGCCACCAGTGGTTGGTTGTCCGAATACACCTTCAATCAGCCCCAGCATTTT,CATSGWLSEYTFNQPQHF
TRBD2,TRBJ2-7,TRBV3-1/TRBV3-2,-,TGTGCCAGCAGCCATAAGCCTAGCGGGAGGGCCCCCCACGAGCAGTACTTC,CASSHKPSGRAPHEQYF
-,TRBJ1-2,TRBV20-1,few,TGCAGTGCTGGCCCCCGGGATGGCTACACCTTC,CSAGPRDGYTF
-,TRBJ1-5,TRBV28,-,TGTGCCAGCAGTTTATCATCAGGGCCCAATCAGCCCCAGCATTTT,CASSLSSGPNQPQHF
-,TRBJ2-5,TRBV7-9,-,TGTGCCAGCAGCTTATGGGGGGTCCAAGAGACCCAGTACTTC,CASSLWGVQETQYF
-,TRBJ2-5,TRBV12-5,-,TGTGCTAGTGGTTTGGCGCAGGGAGAGACCCAGTACTTC,CASGLAQGETQYF
TRBD1,TRBJ2-5,TRBV28,-,TGTGCCAGCTCGGATTGGGGCCAGACCGGGACAGATCAAGAGACCCAGTACTTC,CASSDWGQTGTDQETQYF
-,TRBJ1-4,TRBV18,-,TGTGCCAGCAAGGACGGGATTGTCTGGGCTAATGAAAAACTGTTTTTT,CASKDGIVWANEKLFF
TRBD2,TRBJ2-3,TRBV5-1,-,TGCGCCAGCAGCGACGGGACTAGTAGTACAGATACGCAGTATTTT,CASSDGTSSTDTQYF
-,TRBJ2-7,TRBV28,-,TGTGCCAGCAGGGGGGAAGGGGGGGCCTACGAGCAGTACTTC,CASRGEGGAYEQYF
-,TRBJ2-1,TRBV6-5,-,TGTGCCAGCAGTTACGGCCGACTCGCGTACAATGAGCAGTTCTTC,CASSYGRLAYNEQFF
-,TRBJ2-1,TRBV11-2,-,TGTGCCAGCAGCTCCCTCGAGGGTTCCTACAATGAGCAGTTCTTC,CASSSLEGSYNEQFF
TRBD1,TRBJ2-5,TRBV9,-,TGTGCCAGCAGCGTAGCCCCGGACAGGGAAGCCCAAGAGACCCAGTACTTC,CASSVAPDREAQETQYF
TRBD2,TRBJ2-5,TRBV29-1,-,TGCAGCGTTGAACCCTCGTCGACGGGGGGGACCCAGTACTTC,CSVEPSSTGGTQYF